This note documents a single TCR beta chain sequence. It has no known antigen specificity. Base qualities are missing; no much larger clone stands one base away. The CDR3 measures 12 amino acids from cysteine to phenylalanine. Only CDR3 DNA is held: 36 bases, read in frame from base 1. V drops 6 bases and J drops 6 bases, leaving 15 bases in between. The germline V gene provides CDR1 SQVTM and CDR2 ANQGSEA. Receptors were amplified or captured by RT-PCR. Sequencing was performed on an Illumina HiSeq 2500. TCRdb reprocessed the public reads (quality trimming at Q25 with fastp, clone calling with MiXCR) and kept in-frame beta chains. CDR3 protein duplicates are merged, each entry listing the most common genes and DNA. The sample has 800,000 or so distinct CDR3 sequences on record, 21% of them singletons. Of the sample, 9.5% to 13% is held by the ten largest clones. This record comes from a study of response to subunit inactivated influenza vaccine (dated by TCRdb to 2016 to 2019). With respect to the entire study: Deep quantitative profiling of the T cell receptor repertoire was used in the study to follow responses to a trivalent subunit inactivated influenza vaccine.

General study outcomes and caveats: The authors suggested that each seasonal influenza vaccination may recruit only a limited number of new T cells.

The specimen comprised PBMCs from blood, sampled more than 4 days after vaccination. This clonotype originated in a man aged 50-59 years who received an inactivated influenza vaccine. Donor details come from another sample of the same person, matched by shared clones. The receptor chain draws on TRBV29-1 and TRBJ2-7; a tentative D call is TRBD2 (7 bases match). The DNA sequence is given as TGCAGCGTCGGGGGGCGGGCGATCGAGCAGTACTTC. It translates to CSVGGRAIEQYF.